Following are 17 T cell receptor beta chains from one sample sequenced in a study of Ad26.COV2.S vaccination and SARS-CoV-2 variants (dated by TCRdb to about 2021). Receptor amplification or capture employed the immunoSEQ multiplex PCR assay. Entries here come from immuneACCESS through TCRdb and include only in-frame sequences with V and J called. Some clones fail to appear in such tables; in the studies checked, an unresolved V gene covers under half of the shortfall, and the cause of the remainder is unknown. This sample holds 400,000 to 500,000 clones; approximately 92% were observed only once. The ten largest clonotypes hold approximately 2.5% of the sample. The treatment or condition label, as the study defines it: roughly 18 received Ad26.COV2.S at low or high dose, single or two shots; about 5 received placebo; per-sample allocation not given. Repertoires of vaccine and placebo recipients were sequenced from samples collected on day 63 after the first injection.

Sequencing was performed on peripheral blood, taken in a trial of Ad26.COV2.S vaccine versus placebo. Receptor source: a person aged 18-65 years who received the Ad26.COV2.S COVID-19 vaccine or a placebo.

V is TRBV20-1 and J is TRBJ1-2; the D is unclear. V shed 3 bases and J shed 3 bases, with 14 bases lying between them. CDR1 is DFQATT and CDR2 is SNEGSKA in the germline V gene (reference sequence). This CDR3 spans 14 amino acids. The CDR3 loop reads CSASLDPQYYGYTF. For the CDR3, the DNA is TGCAGTGCTAGTTTAGACCCGCAGTACTATGGCTACACCTTC.

CDR3 DNA: TGCGCCAGCAGCTTCTTCGGGGGGGACGAAAAACTGTTTTTT. Encoded protein: CASSFFGGDEKLFF. This chain connects TRBV5-1 to TRBJ1-4; perhaps TRBD1 as D (5 bases). V was shortened by 2 bases and J by 8 bases, with 13 bases between the two germline ends. This CDR3 is built from 14 residues. The V gene's germline CDR1 is SGHRS and CDR2 YFSETQ.

The CDR3 reads CASSHRAGAPRETQYF. CDR3 coding DNA: TGCGCCAGCAGCCATAGAGCGGGGGCCCCTCGGGAGACCCAGTACTTC. This chain uses TRBV4-3 with TRBJ2-5; TRBD2 aligns across 8 bases. The trim removed 3 bases at V and 5 bases at J, leaving 11 bases unmatched. Per germline, CDR1 LGHNA and CDR2 YSLEER. This CDR3 region has 16 residues.

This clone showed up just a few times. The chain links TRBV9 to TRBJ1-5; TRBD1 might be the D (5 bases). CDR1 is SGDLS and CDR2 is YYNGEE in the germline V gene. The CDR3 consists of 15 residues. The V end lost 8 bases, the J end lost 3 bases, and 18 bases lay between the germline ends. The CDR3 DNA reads TGTGCCAGTTCCCCGGGGGATTTGAACAATCAGCCCCAGCATTTT. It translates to CASSPGDLNNQPQHF.

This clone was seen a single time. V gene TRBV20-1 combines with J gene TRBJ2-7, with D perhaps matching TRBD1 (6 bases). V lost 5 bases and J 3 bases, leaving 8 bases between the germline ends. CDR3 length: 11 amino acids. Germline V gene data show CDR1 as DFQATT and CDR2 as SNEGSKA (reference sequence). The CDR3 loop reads CSALQGYEQYF. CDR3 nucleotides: TGCAGTGCTCTACAGGGCTACGAGCAGTACTTC.

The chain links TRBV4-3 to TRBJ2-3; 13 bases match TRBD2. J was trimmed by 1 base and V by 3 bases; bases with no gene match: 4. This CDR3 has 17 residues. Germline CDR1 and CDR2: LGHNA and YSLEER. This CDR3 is CASSQAGTSGGTDTQYF. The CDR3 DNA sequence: TGCGCCAGCAGCCAGGCCGGGACTAGCGGGGGCACAGATACGCAGTATTTT.

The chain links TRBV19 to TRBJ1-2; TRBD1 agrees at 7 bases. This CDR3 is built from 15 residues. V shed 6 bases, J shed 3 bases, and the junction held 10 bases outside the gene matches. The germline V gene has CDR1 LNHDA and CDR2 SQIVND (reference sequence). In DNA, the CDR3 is TGTGCCAGTAGAATTGTGCAAACAGGGGACTATGGCTACACCTTC. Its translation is CASRIVQTGDYGYTF.

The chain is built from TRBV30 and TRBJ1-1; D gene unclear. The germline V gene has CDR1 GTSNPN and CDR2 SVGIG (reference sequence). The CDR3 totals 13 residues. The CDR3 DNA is TGTCCCCCCCAGGAGCAGATGAACACTGAAGCTTTCTTT. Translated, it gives CPPQEQMNTEAFF.

CDR3 amino acids: CASSRKRNSQETQYF. The CDR3 bases are TGTGCCAGCAGTCGTAAGCGTAATTCCCAAGAGACCCAGTACTTC. The chain is built from TRBV27 and TRBJ2-5; no clear D gene. The CDR3 runs 15 residues. Germline V gene lookup returns CDR1 MNHEY and CDR2 SMNVEV (reference sequence). V lost 5 bases and J 1 base, leaving 14 bases between the germline ends.

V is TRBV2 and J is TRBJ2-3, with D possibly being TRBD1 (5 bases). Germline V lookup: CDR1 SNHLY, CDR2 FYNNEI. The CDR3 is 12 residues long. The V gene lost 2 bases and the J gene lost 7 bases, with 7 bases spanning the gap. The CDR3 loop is CASSERQNTQYF. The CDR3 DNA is TGTGCCAGCAGTGAAAGACAGAATACGCAGTATTTT.

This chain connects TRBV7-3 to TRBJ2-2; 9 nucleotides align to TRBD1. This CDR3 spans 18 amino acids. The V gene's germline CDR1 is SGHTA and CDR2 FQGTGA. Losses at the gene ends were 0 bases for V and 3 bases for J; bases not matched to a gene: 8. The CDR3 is CASSLTVVGQGDTGELFF. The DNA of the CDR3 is TGTGCCAGCAGCTTAACGGTGGTGGGACAGGGCGACACCGGGGAGCTGTTTTTT.

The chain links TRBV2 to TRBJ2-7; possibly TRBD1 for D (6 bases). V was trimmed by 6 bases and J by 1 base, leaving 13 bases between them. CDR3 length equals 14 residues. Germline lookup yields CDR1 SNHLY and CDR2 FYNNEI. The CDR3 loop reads CASRQAGVSYEQYF. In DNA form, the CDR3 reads TGTGCCAGCAGACAAGCAGGGGTTTCCTACGAGCAGTACTTC.

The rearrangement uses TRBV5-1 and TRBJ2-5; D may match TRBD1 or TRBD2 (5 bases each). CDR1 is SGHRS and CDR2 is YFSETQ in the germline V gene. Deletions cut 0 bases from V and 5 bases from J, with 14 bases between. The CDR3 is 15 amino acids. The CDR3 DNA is TGCGCCAGCAGCTTGGTCAGAGGGGTCGACGAGACCCAGTACTTC. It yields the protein CASSLVRGVDETQYF.

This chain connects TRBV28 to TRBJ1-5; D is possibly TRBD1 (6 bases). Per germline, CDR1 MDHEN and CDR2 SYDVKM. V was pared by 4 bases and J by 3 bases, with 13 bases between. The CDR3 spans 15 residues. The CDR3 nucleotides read TGTGCCAGCAGTTGGGTCAGGGGCGTCAATCAGCCCCAGCATTTT. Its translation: CASSWVRGVNQPQHF.

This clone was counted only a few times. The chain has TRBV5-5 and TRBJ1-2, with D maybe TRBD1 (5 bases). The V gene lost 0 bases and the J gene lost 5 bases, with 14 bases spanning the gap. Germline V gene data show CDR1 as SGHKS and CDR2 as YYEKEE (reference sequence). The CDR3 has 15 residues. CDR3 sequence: CASSLEARGVYGYTF. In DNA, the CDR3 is TGTGCCAGCAGCTTGGAGGCGCGGGGGGTTTATGGCTACACCTTC.

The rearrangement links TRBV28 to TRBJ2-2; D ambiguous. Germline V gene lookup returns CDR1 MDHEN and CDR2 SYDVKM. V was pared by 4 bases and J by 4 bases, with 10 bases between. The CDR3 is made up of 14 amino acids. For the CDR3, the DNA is TGTGCCAGCAGTTCTGCCCCGGTCACCGGGGAGCTGTTTTTT. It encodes CASSSAPVTGELFF.

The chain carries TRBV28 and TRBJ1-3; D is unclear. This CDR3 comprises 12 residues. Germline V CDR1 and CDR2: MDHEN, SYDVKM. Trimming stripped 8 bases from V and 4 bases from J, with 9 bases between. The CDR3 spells CASCANGNTIYF. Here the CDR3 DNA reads TGTGCCAGCTGTGCCAACGGAAACACCATATATTTT.